Only a few counts were recorded for the clone carrying this T cell receptor (beta chain). TCRdb reprocessed the 5' RACE reads via MiXCR and lists one record per CDR3 protein. Of hundreds of thousands of distinct CDR3 sequences listed, around 28% are singletons. The V end lost 4 bases, the J end lost 1 base, and 14 bases lay between the germline ends. The CDR3 has 15 amino acids. The germline V gene encodes CDR1 SEHNR and CDR2 FQNEAQ (reference sequence). This specimen belongs to a study of T-cell memory formation after mild COVID-19. The source material was PBMCs or a T cell subset sorted from them (not recorded which). This chain links TRBV7-9 with TRBJ2-7, with D perhaps TRBD1 (5 bases). This TCR derives from an adult woman who had mild COVID-19 (a few samples of this study predate the infection). Cell type and time point are not known. CDR3 sequence: CASSSGVGASYEQYF. The CDR3 nucleotides are TGTGCCAGCAGCTCCGGTGTAGGGGCTTCCTACGAGCAGTACTTC.